One T cell receptor (beta chain) is described in this entry. The target antigen is unknown. These data originate in a study of T cell clonotyping in hematopoietic cell transplantation. Study-wide results and limits: At the given depth, recipient repertoires were over 95% de novo clonotypes. After transplant, recipient diversity fell while pathologically expanded clonotypes grew through day 180.

The CDR3 runs to 19 residues. Trimming took 5 bases from V and 2 from J; bases not matched to a gene: 14. Germline V CDR1 and CDR2: SNHLY, FYNNEI. Time point given: recipient sample about 28 days before transplant, after cytoreduction. The method was immunoSEQ multiplex PCR; TCRdb's version includes in-frame clones alone and lacks a portion of them. The repertoire holds some 40,000 clones, with 85% as singletons. V is TRBV2 and J is TRBJ2-3; 12 bases are shared with TRBD2. Here the sequenced sample was peripheral blood mononuclear cells, taken before stem cell transplant. The TCR comes from a man aged 55 to 69 with acute myeloid leukemia. Some clones in this sample may be carry-over from other donors' samples. The CDR3 sequence is CASSTTSGGRTLYTDTQYF. CDR3 DNA sequence: TGTGCCAGCAGTACAACTAGCGGGGGGCGTACACTATACACAGATACGCAGTATTTT.